The present entry profiles one TCR beta chain with its context. The specificity of this receptor is unknown. No clone much larger than this one lies a single base away; base qualities are absent. Including the terminal cysteine and phenylalanine, the CDR3 comprises 14 residues. CDR3 DNA only is kept here, 42 bases in frame from base 1. CDR1 and CDR2 (SQVTM, ANQGSEA) derive from the germline V gene. The germline ends are 15 bases apart after V is trimmed by 6 bases and J by 1 base. These data belong to a study of T cells in localized non-small cell lung cancer (TCRdb year 2020). Regarding the research as a whole: Comparing tumors with uninvolved tumor-adjacent lungs, the study looked at the T cell repertoires of over 200 patients with early-stage NSCLC. The cohort comprised around 240 treatment-naïve NSCLC patients with resected, localized lung tumors. The mean age of the NSCLC patients was under 70 years, with 120 to 150 men and over 100 women.

The immunoSEQ Assay was used to sequence TCR beta CDR3 regions from DNA. The study's own analysis went as follows. To compute T cell density, TCR beta template counts were normalized to usable DNA, which was estimated by amplifying housekeeping genes. Richness was estimated with the preseqR package, extrapolating to 400,000 templates for PBMC samples and 120,000 templates for tissue samples. Clonality was defined as one minus Pielou's evenness. Tissue-enriched TCRs were identified through differential abundance testing performed on productive amino-acid clonotypes, with a minimum total count of 5 and an alpha of 0.1. The Jaccard Index and the Morisita Overlap Index were used to quantify repertoire overlap between compartments. GLIPH grouped TCR beta CDR3s together with public tetramer-defined viral CDR3s, and a viral motif had to include at least three viral sequences and show V-gene enrichment. TCRdb provides this immuneACCESS table in a form limited to in-frame rearrangements. Some clones are lacking; in checked studies, under half of them reflect an unresolved V gene, and why the rest are absent is not known. Clone size and V and J calls were adopted from that table, with D and trimming inferred from the DNA. The sample includes about 17,000 clones, with approximately 90% observed a single time. Approximately 4% of the sample is held by the ten biggest clonotypes.

At diagnosis, tumor, uninvolved tumor-adjacent lung and peripheral blood were collected and then preserved as a mix of FFPE and fresh-frozen material. For TCR repertoire profiling, the blood samples were analyzed as peripheral blood mononuclear cells. The study at large found these results: Because multi-region sequencing of the tumors was not done, intratumor heterogeneity could not be ruled out. Uninvolved tumor-adjacent lung showed the highest T cell clonality, higher than tumor, which suggests more focused antigenic responses in the adjacent lung. Of the top 100 tumor clones, a median of 57 were detected in paired uninvolved adjacent lung; under 35 were also among that lung's top 100. Longer overall survival was associated with higher T cell density in blood, whereas shorter survival was associated with higher clonality in adjacent lung. Because of the exploratory design, TCR variables were selected using unadjusted p-values without false-discovery rate correction.

This clonotype was obtained from a male donor aged 60 or over with stage II squamous cell lung carcinoma. Here the chain combines TRBV29-1 and TRBJ2-5; 5 matching bases give a weak D call of TRBD2. The sequencing here drew on peripheral blood, taken before any cancer treatment. The DNA is TGCAGCGTGAACCCGGGGAAGCGCCAAGAGACCCAGTACTTC. This is translated as CSVNPGKRQETQYF.